Presented here are 18 T cell receptor beta chains from one specimen sequenced in a study of cytomegalovirus exposure and HLA in healthy donors. The PCR made use of 60 Vbeta and 13 Jbeta primers. The protocol was immunoSEQ multiplex PCR, while the TCRdb copy is restricted to in-frame clones and leaves out a portion. The table has approximately 140,000 clones, 60% to 70% seen once. The source material was PBMCs. The receptors were gathered from a woman aged 55-69 years in good health and CMV-seropositive.

The chain links TRBV4-1 to TRBJ2-5; 7 bases are shared with TRBD1. The end of the DNA aligns better with TRBJ2-7, so the J call may be wrong. Germline CDR1 is MGHRA and CDR2 is YSYEKL. The CDR3 covers 15 residues. The CDR3 bases are TGCGCCAGCAGCCAAGAGACAGGGTCCGGGAACGAGCAGTACTTC. Protein sequence: CASSQETGSGNEQYF.

The chain uses TRBV5-6 and TRBJ1-5; tentatively, D is TRBD1 (5 bases). Germline values: CDR1 SGHDT, CDR2 YYEEEE. The V gene lost 1 base and the J gene lost 4 bases, with 21 bases spanning the gap. The CDR3 is made up of 18 amino acids. The CDR3 bases are TGTGCCAGCAGCTTGTCGGACCCGGCAGCTAGGGGTAATCAGCCCCAGCATTTT. Translating it yields CASSLSDPAARGNQPQHF. Together with reference TRBV5-6 and TRBJ1-5, the CDR3 gives the full variable domain: DAGVTQSPTHLIKTRGQQVTLRCSPKSGHDTVSWYQQALGQGPQFIFQYYEEEERQRGNFPDRFSGHQFPNYSSELNVNALLLGDSALYLCASSLSDPAARGNQPQHFGDGTRLSIL.

This chain connects TRBV7-9 to TRBJ1-2; 7 bases agree with TRBD1. Germline CDR1 SEHNR, CDR2 FQNEAQ (reference sequence). After removal of 1 base from V and 5 bases from J, the junction contained 7 bases not matched to a gene. The CDR3 has 15 amino acids. The CDR3 coding sequence is TGTGCCAGCAGCTTAGATGGGACAGTGCTATATGGCTACACCTTC. Its protein is CASSLDGTVLYGYTF.

The chain uses TRBV4-1 and TRBJ1-2, with 8 bases lining up with TRBD1. The junction had 5 bases not matched to a gene; V was cut back by 0 bases and J by 5 bases. This CDR3 has 15 amino acids. CDR1 is MGHRA and CDR2 is YSYEKL in the germline V gene. CDR3 amino acids: CASSQETGEVYGYTF. CDR3 sequence (DNA): TGCGCCAGCAGCCAAGAGACAGGGGAGGTGTATGGCTACACCTTC.

The genes are TRBV29-1 and TRBJ2-3; D ambiguous. Germline V CDR1 and CDR2: SQVTM, ANQGSEA. The CDR3 is 11 residues long. V lost 5 bases to trimming and J lost 4 bases, with 7 bases between them. The CDR3 is CSVLAPDTQYF. The CDR3 DNA reads as TGCAGCGTTCTGGCCCCAGATACGCAGTATTTT.

V gene TRBV28 combines with J gene TRBJ1-2; maybe TRBD1 (5 bases). Germline values: CDR1 MDHEN, CDR2 SYDVKM. This CDR3 has 15 residues. Deletions cut 7 bases from V and 8 bases from J, with 23 bases between. CDR3 coding DNA: TGTGCCAGCACCTTCTACGTTGGGGCTGGGAAAGGCTACACCTTC. It translates to CASTFYVGAGKGYTF.

This sequence joins TRBV30 and TRBJ2-1; the match to TRBD2 covers 8 bases. The CDR3 has 14 residues. Germline assignment: CDR1 GTSNPN and CDR2 SVGIG (reference sequence). The V gene end was trimmed by 0 bases and the J gene end by 8 bases; junction bases not matched to a gene: 6. The CDR3 sequence is CAWSVPGLVDEQFF. The CDR3 DNA reads TGTGCCTGGAGTGTACCGGGACTAGTGGATGAGCAGTTCTTC.

Turning to this clone: Distinct nucleotide sequences in the sample also encode this CDR3. This rearrangement joins TRBV4-1 to TRBJ2-3; 8 bases are a match to TRBD2. Germline assignment: CDR1 MGHRA and CDR2 YSYEKL. Germline trimming cut 3 bases from V and 0 bases from J; bases unmatched to any gene: 2. CDR3 size: 15 residues. CDR3 sequence: CASSQLAGSTDTQYF. The CDR3 region has the DNA TGCGCCAGCAGCCAGTTAGCGGGGAGCACAGATACGCAGTATTTT.

The chain employs TRBV28 and TRBJ1-2, with D perhaps matching TRBD1 (5 bases). CDR3 length: 14 amino acids. From germline, CDR1 is MDHEN and CDR2 SYDVKM. Trimming stripped 7 bases from V and 8 bases from J, with 20 bases between. CDR3 DNA sequence: TGTGCCAGCATTATCCCCGGTGGGGCCGGCGGCTACACCTTC. This gives the protein CASIIPGGAGGYTF.

The rearrangement links TRBV28 to TRBJ1-5, with unresolved D. V shed 5 bases and J shed 3 bases, with 14 bases lying between them. The CDR3 totals 15 residues. Per the germline V gene, CDR1 is MDHEN and CDR2 is SYDVKM. Here the CDR3 reads CASSPAGHHNQPQHF. The DNA for the CDR3 is TGTGCCAGCAGTCCAGCTGGGCACCACAATCAGCCCCAGCATTTT.

The rearrangement links TRBV4-3 to TRBJ2-2, with a weak D call TRBD2 (6 bases). This CDR3 is 19 amino acids long. Germline CDR1 LGHNA, CDR2 YSLEER. The V gene lost 0 bases and the J gene lost 4 bases, with 21 bases spanning the gap. The CDR3 region is CASSQDPLGGTPSTGELFF. The DNA for the CDR3 is TGCGCCAGCAGCCAAGACCCCCTGGGCGGGACGCCGAGCACCGGGGAGCTGTTTTTT.

This chain joins TRBV5-4 and TRBJ1-4, with 10 bases aligning to TRBD1. V lost 4 bases and J lost 6; bases outside the gene matches: 6. CDR1 SGHNT and CDR2 YYREEE come from the germline V gene (reference sequence). The CDR3 runs to 15 residues. This CDR3 is CASSGGQGRDEKLFF. The CDR3 DNA reads TGTGCCAGCAGCGGGGGACAGGGGAGGGATGAAAAACTGTTTTTT.

This clone was observed once. The chain carries TRBV30 and TRBJ2-2; possible D gene TRBD1, 6 bases. V was cut by 5 bases and J by 4 bases, with 11 bases left in between. Per the germline V gene, CDR1 is GTSNPN and CDR2 is SVGIG (reference sequence). CDR3 length equals 13 residues. DNA of the CDR3: TGTGCCTGGGGGGGCGCGGTCACCGGGGAGCTGTTTTTT. It is translated as CAWGGAVTGELFF.

The chain is built from TRBV7-9 and TRBJ2-1; 12 nucleotides match TRBD2. The CDR3 extends over 15 amino acids. CDR1 is SEHNR and CDR2 is FQNEAQ in the germline V gene (reference sequence). Germline trimming cut 1 base from V and 9 bases from J; bases unmatched to any gene: 4. The CDR3 DNA sequence: TGTGCCAGCAGCTTAGAGACTAGCGGGAGAAGTGAGCAGTTCTTC. Encoded protein: CASSLETSGRSEQFF.

V usage is TRBV14 and J usage is TRBJ2-3; 11 positions match TRBD2. The CDR3 loop spans 17 amino acids. V trimming: 4 bases; J trimming: 2 bases; junction bases outside the gene matches: 8. Germline assignment: CDR1 SGHDN and CDR2 FVKESK. The CDR3 sequence: CASSRPLAGGLTDTQYF. For the CDR3, the DNA is TGTGCCAGCAGCCGCCCCCTAGCGGGAGGACTCACAGATACGCAGTATTTT.

The rearrangement joins TRBV18 to TRBJ2-2, with 8 bases identical to TRBD1. V lost 2 bases, J lost 5 bases, and 4 bases stayed unmatched. The CDR3 is 15 residues long. In germline, CDR1 is KGHSH, CDR2 LQKENI. CDR3 loop: CASSPSRGRTGELFF. Written as DNA, the CDR3 is TGTGCCAGCTCACCAAGCAGGGGGCGGACCGGGGAGCTGTTTTTT.

This clone has only a few counts. This chain links TRBV9 with TRBJ1-1, with D possibly TRBD1 on 5 matching bases. V was clipped by 4 bases and J by 7 bases, with 14 bases between them. This CDR3 comprises 13 residues. CDR1 is SGDLS, CDR2 YYNGEE, per germline. The CDR3 DNA follows: TGTGCCAGCAGCTTGTCGGGGGGTAATGAAGCTTTCTTT. Encoded protein: CASSLSGGNEAFF.

The table lists this clone with a few counts. V and J are TRBV5-1 and TRBJ1-1, with D possibly matching TRBD1 (5 bases). Germline loops: CDR1 SGHRS, CDR2 YFSETQ. The CDR3 sequence is 13 residues long. The V end was cut by 5 bases, the J end by 0 bases, with 8 bases between. The CDR3 is CASRQGLNTEAFF. The CDR3 nucleotides are TGCGCCAGCAGGCAGGGCCTGAACACTGAAGCTTTCTTT.